These 20 T cell receptor beta chains originate from one sample sequenced in a study of blood T cells in healthy people across ages. PCR was performed a second time for 7 to 11 cycles using a sample-barcoded 5' primer and a J-beta primer mix. TCRdb recomputed calls from the 5' RACE reads with MiXCR, one row per CDR3 protein. The table lists 380,000 or so distinct CDR3 sequences, 45% to 65% of them singletons. The source material was blood. These receptors all stem from a man aged 55-75 years in good health.

This clonotype was seen only a few times. This chain joins TRBV2 and TRBJ2-5; 9 bases fit TRBD1. Germline-derived CDR1 and CDR2 are SNHLY and FYNNEI. V shed 6 bases and J 5 bases; nucleotides not matched to a gene: 4. This CDR3 has 13 residues. The CDR3 loop reads CASSRDRDETQYF. The CDR3 DNA reads as TGTGCCAGCAGCCGGGACAGGGATGAGACCCAGTACTTC.

This clonotype was detected only a few times. The chain has TRBV2 and TRBJ2-1; D call uncertain. Germline lookup yields CDR1 SNHLY and CDR2 FYNNEI. V gave up 1 base and J gave up 9 bases, with 7 bases separating them. CDR3 length: 12 residues. CDR3 amino acids: CASSEVGGEQFF. The CDR3 nucleotides are TGTGCCAGCAGTGAAGTTGGCGGTGAGCAGTTCTTC.

V and J are TRBV27 and TRBJ2-1, with 9 bases aligning to TRBD2. V trimming: 6 bases; J trimming: 0 bases; junction bases outside the gene matches: 9. Germline V gene lookup returns CDR1 MNHEY and CDR2 SMNVEV (reference sequence). The length of the CDR3 is 17 residues. CDR3 in DNA: TGTGCCAGCAGCCCCCGGAGCGGGGGGAACTCCTACAATGAGCAGTTCTTC. Protein sequence: CASSPRSGGNSYNEQFF.

The chain links TRBV10-1 to TRBJ2-3, with 10 bases that match TRBD2. V shed 10 bases, J shed 2 bases, and the junction held 9 bases outside the gene matches. The CDR3 consists of 15 residues. Germline-derived CDR1 and CDR2 are WNHNN and SYGVQD (reference sequence). The CDR3 region is CAIIAGGFFTDTQYF. CDR3 in DNA: TGCGCCATCATAGCGGGGGGATTCTTCACAGATACGCAGTATTTT.

V is TRBV28 and J is TRBJ2-4; 10 positions match TRBD1. The last part of the DNA fits TRBJ2-7 better; the J call may be wrong. This CDR3 is 14 amino acids long. The germline gives CDR1 MDHEN, CDR2 SYDVKM. CDR3 nucleotides: TGTGCCAGCATTGACAGGGGGCGCTCCTACGAGCAGTACTTC. Its translation: CASIDRGRSYEQYF.

This clonotype was observed a handful of times. The chain employs TRBV19 and TRBJ1-2; tentative D call: TRBD1 (6 bases). Between the trimmed V and J ends, which lost 7 bases and 8 bases, there was a span of 29 bases. The length of the CDR3 is 17 residues. Germline values: CDR1 LNHDA, CDR2 SQIVND (reference sequence). CDR3 in amino acids: CASTHLATGGTVGGYTF. The DNA of the CDR3 is TGTGCCAGTACCCATCTGGCCACCGGGGGCACAGTCGGAGGCTACACCTTC.

This sequence joins TRBV4-3 and TRBJ2-3, with a weak D call TRBD2 (5 bases). The CDR3 consists of 14 residues. V gave up 1 base and J gave up 3 bases, with 8 bases separating them. CDR1 and CDR2 from the germline V gene are LGHNA and YSLEER. CDR3: CASSQGTRTDTQYF. CDR3 nucleotide sequence: TGCGCCAGCAGCCAAGGCACTAGAACAGATACGCAGTATTTT.

This chain connects TRBV5-1 to TRBJ1-6; perhaps TRBD1 as D (5 bases). The V end lost 1 base, the J end lost 6 bases, and 8 bases lay between the germline ends. Germline CDR1 reads SGHRS; CDR2 reads YFSETQ. There are 14 residues in the CDR3. CDR3 in amino acids: CASSLLGANSPLHF. The CDR3 region has the DNA TGCGCCAGCAGCTTGCTTGGGGCTAATTCACCCCTCCACTTT. The full variable domain, in which reference TRBV5-1 and TRBJ1-6 provide the parts outside the CDR3, is KAGVTQTPRYLIKTRGQQVTLSCSPISGHRSVSWYQQTPGQGLQFLFEYFSETQRNKGNFPGRFSGRQFSNSRSEMNVSTLELGDSALYLCASSLLGANSPLHFGNGTRLTVT.

The gene calls are TRBV6-5 and TRBJ2-1, with 9 bases fitting TRBD2. CDR1 is MNHEY and CDR2 is SVGAGI in the germline V gene. Unmatched junction bases numbered 5, after V lost 5 bases and J lost 6 bases. This CDR3 contains 14 residues. CDR3 loop: CASSLAGTSNEQFF. The DNA for the CDR3 is TGTGCCAGCAGTCTAGCGGGGACTTCCAATGAGCAGTTCTTC.

This chain links TRBV7-2 with TRBJ1-4; possible D gene TRBD1, 5 bases. This CDR3 has 15 amino acids. Germline loops: CDR1 SGHTA, CDR2 FQGNSA. The V gene lost 3 bases and the J gene lost 0 bases, with 8 bases spanning the gap. As DNA, the CDR3 is TGTGCCAGCAGCTTGACGGGGGCAACTAATGAAAAACTGTTTTTT. Its protein is CASSLTGATNEKLFF. The full variable domain, in which reference TRBV7-2 and TRBJ1-4 provide the parts outside the CDR3, is GAGVSQSPSNKVTEKGKDVELRCDPISGHTALYWYRQSLGQGLEFLIYFQGNSAPDKSGLPSDRFSAERTGGSVSTLTIQRTQQEDSAVYLCASSLTGATNEKLFFGSGTQLSVL.

This clonotype has just one count. J is TRBJ2-1 and V is TRBV5-4; 8 nucleotides align to TRBD2. Germline CDR1 SGHNT, CDR2 YYREEE (reference sequence). V was pared by 3 bases and J by 8 bases, with 13 bases of the junction left unmatched. CDR3 length: 16 residues. Written as DNA, the CDR3 is TGTGCCAGCAGCTCCCAAACCCAGCGGGGGCGGGATGAGCAGTTCTTC. Translating gives CASSSQTQRGRDEQFF.

The CDR3 DNA reads as TGTGCCAGCAGCTTTACCCTACTAGCGCAAGCGAGGGGTGAGCAGTTCTTC. Translating gives CASSFTLLAQARGEQFF. The genes are TRBV7-2 and TRBJ2-1; 7 positions agree with TRBD2. Germline V CDR1 and CDR2: SGHTA, FQGNSA. The CDR3 length is 17 residues. J gave up 9 bases and V 3 bases, and 17 bases lay outside the gene matches.

This chain uses TRBV5-1 with TRBJ2-3; tentatively, D is TRBD2 (6 bases). Germline lookup yields CDR1 SGHRS and CDR2 YFSETQ. Trimming stripped 0 bases from V and 3 bases from J, with 11 bases between. This CDR3 region has 15 residues. Written as DNA, the CDR3 is TGCGCCAGCAGCTTGGCTCCCCTAGCGACAGATACGCAGTATTTT. Its translation: CASSLAPLATDTQYF.

The CDR3 loop reads CSASTKPYEQYF. DNA of the CDR3: TGCAGTGCTAGTACTAAACCCTACGAGCAGTACTTC. This sequence joins TRBV20-1 and TRBJ2-7; D remains ambiguous. Germline CDR1 DFQATT, CDR2 SNEGSKA (reference sequence). Trimming stripped 3 bases from V and 2 bases from J, with 8 bases between. This CDR3 comprises 12 residues.

This chain uses TRBV10-3 with TRBJ2-7; D is uncertain. Trimming shortened V by 0 bases and J by 1 base, and 10 bases separated the two germline ends. Germline CDR1 and CDR2: ENHRY and SYGVKD. This CDR3 has 15 residues. The CDR3 DNA is TGTGCCATCAGTGAGTCGACAATCCAATCCTACGAGCAGTACTTC. It encodes CAISESTIQSYEQYF.

The chain uses TRBV11-2 and TRBJ1-1; 12 bases fit TRBD1. This CDR3 contains 17 residues. V gave up 4 bases and J gave up 4 bases; unmatched junction bases: 10. Per the germline V gene, CDR1 is SGHAT and CDR2 is FQNNGV. As DNA, the CDR3 is TGTGCCAGCAGCTACCGTGGGGACAGGGGGCGGACCACTGAAGCTTTCTTT. Translating it yields CASSYRGDRGRTTEAFF.

The chain couples TRBV6-2 or TRBV6-3 to TRBJ2-5, with no clear D. This CDR3 is 13 amino acids long. The germline V and J ends were trimmed by 6 bases and 11 bases, with 19 bases remaining between them. CDR1 is MNHEY, CDR2 SVGEGT, per germline. The CDR3, as DNA: TGTGCCAGCAGCTTAGACTTATCCAATGAGCAGTACTTC. Translated, it gives CASSLDLSNEQYF.

This clonotype is a singleton in its sample. The chain joins TRBV12-3 or TRBV12-4 to TRBJ2-1; either TRBD1 or TRBD2 may supply D (7 bases each). The CDR3 has 17 residues. V dropped 1 base and J dropped 4 bases, with 17 bases sitting between them. This CDR3 reads CASSLGEGAGAYNEQFF. The CDR3 DNA is TGTGCCAGCAGTTTAGGCGAGGGGGCGGGGGCTTACAATGAGCAGTTCTTC.

This clonotype was found a few times. V is TRBV11-2 and J is TRBJ1-4, with D tentatively TRBD1 (5 bases). Trimming removed 6 bases from V and 8 bases from J, with 10 bases in between. The CDR3 spans 12 residues. CDR1 SGHAT and CDR2 FQNNGV come from the germline V gene. CDR3 nucleotide sequence: TGTGCCAGCAGTTTGGGGGGGGAAAAACTGTTTTTT. It specifies CASSLGGEKLFF. Variable domain in full (rest from reference TRBV11-2 and TRBJ1-4): EAGVAQSPRYKIIEKRQSVAFWCNPISGHATLYWYQQILGQGPKLLIQFQNNGVVDDSQLPKDRFSAERLKGVDSTLKIQPAKLEDSAVYLCASSLGGEKLFFGSGTQLSVL.

Turning to this clonotype: This sequence may be a read error, since a much larger clone differs from it by one base. This rearrangement joins TRBV3-1 to TRBJ2-1; 14 bases agree with TRBD2. The CDR3 has 20 residues. Germline V gene sequence: CDR1 LGHDT, CDR2 YNNKEL (reference sequence). CDR3 region: CASSQAWTSGRRSSYNELFF. Written as DNA, the CDR3 is TGTGCCAGCAGCCAAGCCTGGACTAGCGGGAGGCGGAGCTCCTACAATGAGCTGTTCTTC.